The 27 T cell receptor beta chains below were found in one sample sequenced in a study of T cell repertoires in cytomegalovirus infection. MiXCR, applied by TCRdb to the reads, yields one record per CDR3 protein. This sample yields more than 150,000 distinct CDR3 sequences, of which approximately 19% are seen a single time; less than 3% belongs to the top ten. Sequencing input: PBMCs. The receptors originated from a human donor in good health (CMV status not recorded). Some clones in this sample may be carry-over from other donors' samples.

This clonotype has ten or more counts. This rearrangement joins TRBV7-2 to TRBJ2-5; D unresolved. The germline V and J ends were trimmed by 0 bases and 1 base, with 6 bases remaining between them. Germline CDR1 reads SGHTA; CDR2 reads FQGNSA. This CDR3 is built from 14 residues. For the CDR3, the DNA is TGTGCCAGCAGCTTAGCTAAGGGCCAAGAGACCCAGTACTTC. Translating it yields CASSLAKGQETQYF.

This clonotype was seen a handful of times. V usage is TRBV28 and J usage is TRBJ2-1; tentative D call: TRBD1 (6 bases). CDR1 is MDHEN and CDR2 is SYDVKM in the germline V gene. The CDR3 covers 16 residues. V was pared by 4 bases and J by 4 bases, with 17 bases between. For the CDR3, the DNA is TGTGCCAGCAGTTATCCAGGGGTGGGGCCTTACAATGAGCAGTTCTTC. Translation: CASSYPGVGPYNEQFF.

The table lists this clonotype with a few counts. CDR3 sequence: CASSQDPGSAVYEQYF. CDR3 coding DNA: TGTGCCAGCAGCCAAGATCCGGGGAGCGCAGTTTACGAGCAGTACTTC. This rearrangement joins TRBV14 to TRBJ2-7, with a weak D call TRBD2 (5 bases). Germline CDR1 is SGHDN and CDR2 is FVKESK. Trimming removed 0 bases at V and 4 bases at J, with 16 bases between. The CDR3 runs 16 residues.

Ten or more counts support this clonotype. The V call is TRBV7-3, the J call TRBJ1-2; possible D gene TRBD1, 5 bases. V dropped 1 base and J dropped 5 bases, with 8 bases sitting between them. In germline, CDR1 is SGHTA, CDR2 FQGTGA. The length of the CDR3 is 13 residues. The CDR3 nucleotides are TGTGCCAGCAGCTTAAGTGGGGGGTATGGCTACACCTTC. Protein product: CASSLSGGYGYTF.

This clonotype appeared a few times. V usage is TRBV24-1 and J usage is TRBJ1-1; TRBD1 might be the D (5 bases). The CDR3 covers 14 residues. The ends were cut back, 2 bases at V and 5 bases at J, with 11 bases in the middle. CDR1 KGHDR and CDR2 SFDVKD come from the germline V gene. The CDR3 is CATSDSRGVTEAFF. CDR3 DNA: TGTGCCACCAGTGATTCCCGGGGGGTGACTGAAGCTTTCTTT.

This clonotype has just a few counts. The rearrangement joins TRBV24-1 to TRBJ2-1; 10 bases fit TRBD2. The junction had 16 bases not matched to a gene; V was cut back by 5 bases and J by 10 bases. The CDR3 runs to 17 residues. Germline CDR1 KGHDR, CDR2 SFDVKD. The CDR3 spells CATSVTPSSGSGMEQFF. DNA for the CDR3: TGTGCCACCAGTGTCACCCCCTCTAGCGGGAGTGGCATGGAGCAGTTCTTC.

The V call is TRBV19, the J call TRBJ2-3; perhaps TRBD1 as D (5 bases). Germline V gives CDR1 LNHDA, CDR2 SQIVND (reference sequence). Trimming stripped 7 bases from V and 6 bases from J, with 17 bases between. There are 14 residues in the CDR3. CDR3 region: CASTPIAGLDTQYF. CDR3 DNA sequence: TGTGCCAGTACCCCCATCGCAGGGCTCGATACGCAGTATTTT.

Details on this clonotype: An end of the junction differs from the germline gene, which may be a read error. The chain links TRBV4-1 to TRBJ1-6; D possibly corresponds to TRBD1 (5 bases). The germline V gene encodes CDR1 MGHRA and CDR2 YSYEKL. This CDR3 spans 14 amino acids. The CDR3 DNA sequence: TGTGCCAGCAGCCCTCCAGAGGGGAATTCACCCCTCCACTTT. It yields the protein CASSPPEGNSPLHF.

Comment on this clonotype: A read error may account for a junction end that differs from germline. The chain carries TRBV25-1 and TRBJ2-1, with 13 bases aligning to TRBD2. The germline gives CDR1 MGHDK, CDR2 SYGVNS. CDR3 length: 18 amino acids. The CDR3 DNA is TGTGCCGGCAGTGAATCATACCCAGGGACTAGCGGGAATAATGAGCAGTTCTTC. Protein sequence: CAGSESYPGTSGNNEQFF. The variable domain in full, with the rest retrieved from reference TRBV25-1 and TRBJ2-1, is EADIYQTPRYLVIGTGKKITLECSQTMGHDKMYWYQQDPGMELHLIHYSYGVNSTEKGDLSSESTVSRIRTEHFPLTLESARPSHTSQYLCAGSESYPGTSGNNEQFFGPGTRLTVL.

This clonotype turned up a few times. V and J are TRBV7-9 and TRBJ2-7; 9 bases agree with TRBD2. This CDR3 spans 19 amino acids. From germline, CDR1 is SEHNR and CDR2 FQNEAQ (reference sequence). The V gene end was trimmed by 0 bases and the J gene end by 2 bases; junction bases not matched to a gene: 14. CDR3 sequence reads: CASSLASSGSSFYPYEQYF. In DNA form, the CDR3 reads TGTGCCAGCAGCTTAGCTAGTAGCGGGAGCTCTTTCTACCCCTACGAGCAGTACTTC.

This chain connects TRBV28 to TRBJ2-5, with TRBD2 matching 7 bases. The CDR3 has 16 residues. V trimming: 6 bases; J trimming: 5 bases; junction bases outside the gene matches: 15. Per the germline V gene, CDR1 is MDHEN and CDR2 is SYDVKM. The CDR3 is CASSRDSGGGRETQYF. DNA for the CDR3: TGTGCCAGCAGCCGAGATTCCGGCGGGGGAAGGGAGACCCAGTACTTC.

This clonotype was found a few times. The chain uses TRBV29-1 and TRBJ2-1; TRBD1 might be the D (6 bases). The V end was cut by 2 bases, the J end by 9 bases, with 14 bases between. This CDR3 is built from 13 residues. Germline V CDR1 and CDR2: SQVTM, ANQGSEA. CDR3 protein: CSVERGNYVEQFF. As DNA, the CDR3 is TGCAGCGTTGAAAGGGGGAACTATGTTGAGCAGTTCTTC.

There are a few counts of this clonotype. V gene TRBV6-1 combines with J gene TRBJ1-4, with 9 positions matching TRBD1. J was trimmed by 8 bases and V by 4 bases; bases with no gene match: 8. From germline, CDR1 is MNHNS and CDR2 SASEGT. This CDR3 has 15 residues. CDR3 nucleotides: TGTGCCAGCAGTGCCGCCGGGACAGGGAGGGAAAAACTGTTTTTT. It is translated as CASSAAGTGREKLFF.

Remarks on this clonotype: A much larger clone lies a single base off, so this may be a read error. The CDR3 here is CASSLGRTSIYQQFF. CDR3 DNA sequence: TGTGCCAGCAGCTTAGGGAGGACTAGCATTTATCAGCAGTTCTTC. The chain joins TRBV7-2 to TRBJ2-1, with TRBD2 matching over 8 bases. Losses at the gene ends were 1 base for V and 11 bases for J; bases not matched to a gene: 10. The CDR3 consists of 15 residues. Germline V gene data show CDR1 as SGHTA and CDR2 as FQGNSA.

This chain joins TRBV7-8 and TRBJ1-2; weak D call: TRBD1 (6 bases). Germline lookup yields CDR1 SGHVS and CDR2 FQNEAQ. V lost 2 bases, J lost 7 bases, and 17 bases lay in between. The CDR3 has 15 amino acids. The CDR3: CASSLQGQSPFGYTF. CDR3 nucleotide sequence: TGTGCCAGCAGCTTACAAGGACAGTCCCCGTTTGGCTACACCTTC. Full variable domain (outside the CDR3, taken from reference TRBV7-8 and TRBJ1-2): GAGVSQSPRYKVAKRGQDVALRCDPISGHVSLFWYQQALGQGPEFLTYFQNEAQLDKSGLPSDRFFAERPEGSVSTLKIQRTQQEDSAVYLCASSLQGQSPFGYTFGSGTRLTVV.

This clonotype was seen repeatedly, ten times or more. Here the CDR3 DNA reads TGTGCCAGCAGTTTATATGCGGGGGTGAGCACAGATACGCAGTATTTT. Protein: CASSLYAGVSTDTQYF. The rearrangement uses TRBV12-3 or TRBV12-4 and TRBJ2-3, with 7 bases matching TRBD2. Germline trimming cut 2 bases from V and 0 bases from J; bases unmatched to any gene: 5. The CDR3 length is 16 residues.

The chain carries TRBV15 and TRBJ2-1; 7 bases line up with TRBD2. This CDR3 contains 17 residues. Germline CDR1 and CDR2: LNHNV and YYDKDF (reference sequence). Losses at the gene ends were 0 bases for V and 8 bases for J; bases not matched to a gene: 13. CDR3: CATSRDRGVSGLDEQFF. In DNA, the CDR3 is TGTGCCACCAGCAGAGACCGGGGGGTCTCGGGGTTGGATGAGCAGTTCTTC. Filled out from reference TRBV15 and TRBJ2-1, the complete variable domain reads DAMVIQNPRYQVTQFGKPVTLSCSQTLNHNVMYWYQQKSSQAPKLLFHYYDKDFNNEADTPDNFQSRRPNTSFCFLDIRSPGLGDTAMYLCATSRDRGVSGLDEQFFGPGTRLTVL.

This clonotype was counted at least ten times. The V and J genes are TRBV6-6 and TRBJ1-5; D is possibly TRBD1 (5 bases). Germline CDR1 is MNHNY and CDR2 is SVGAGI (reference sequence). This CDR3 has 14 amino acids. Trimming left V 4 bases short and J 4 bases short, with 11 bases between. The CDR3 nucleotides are TGTGCCAGCAGTTGGGGTGGGGGAAATCAGCCCCAGCATTTT. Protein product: CASSWGGGNQPQHF.

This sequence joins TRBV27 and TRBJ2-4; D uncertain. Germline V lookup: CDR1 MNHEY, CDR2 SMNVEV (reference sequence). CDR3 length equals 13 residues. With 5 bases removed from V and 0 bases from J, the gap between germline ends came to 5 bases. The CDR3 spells CASSEIAKNIQYF. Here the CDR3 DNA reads TGTGCCAGCAGTGAGATAGCCAAAAACATTCAGTACTTC.

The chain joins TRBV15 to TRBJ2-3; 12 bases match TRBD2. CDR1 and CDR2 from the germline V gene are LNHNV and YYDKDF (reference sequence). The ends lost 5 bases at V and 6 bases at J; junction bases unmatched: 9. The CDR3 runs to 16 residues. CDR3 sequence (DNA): TGTGCCACCAGCCGCAGACTAGCGGGAGAAGAGGATACGCAGTATTTT. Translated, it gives CATSRRLAGEEDTQYF.

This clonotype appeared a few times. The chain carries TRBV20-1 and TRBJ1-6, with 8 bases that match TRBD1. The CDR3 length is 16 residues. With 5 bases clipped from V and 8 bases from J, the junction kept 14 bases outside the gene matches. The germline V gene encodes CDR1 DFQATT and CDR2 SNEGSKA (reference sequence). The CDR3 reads CSALVLGQGGDSPLHF. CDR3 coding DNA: TGCAGTGCTCTAGTTTTAGGACAGGGCGGGGATTCACCCCTCCACTTT.

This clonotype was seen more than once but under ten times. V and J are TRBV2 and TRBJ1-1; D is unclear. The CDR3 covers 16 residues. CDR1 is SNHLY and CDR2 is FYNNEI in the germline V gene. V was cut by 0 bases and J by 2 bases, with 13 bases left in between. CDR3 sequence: CASSEAPPVRNTEAFF. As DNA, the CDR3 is TGTGCCAGCAGTGAAGCGCCCCCGGTCAGAAACACTGAAGCTTTCTTT.

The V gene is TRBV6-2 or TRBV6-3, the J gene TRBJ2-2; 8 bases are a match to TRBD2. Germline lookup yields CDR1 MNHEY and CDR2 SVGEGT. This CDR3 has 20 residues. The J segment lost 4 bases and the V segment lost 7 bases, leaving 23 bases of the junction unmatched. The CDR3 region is CASTNRPGLADKSGTGELFF. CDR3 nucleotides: TGTGCCAGCACCAACCGCCCCGGACTAGCCGATAAATCGGGCACCGGGGAGCTGTTTTTT.

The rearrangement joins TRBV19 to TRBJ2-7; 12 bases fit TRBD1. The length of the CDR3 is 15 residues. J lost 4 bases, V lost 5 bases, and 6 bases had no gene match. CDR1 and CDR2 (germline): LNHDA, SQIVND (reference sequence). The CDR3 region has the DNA TGTGCCAGTAGTGTCCGGGACAGGGGGCATTACGAGCAGTACTTC. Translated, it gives CASSVRDRGHYEQYF.

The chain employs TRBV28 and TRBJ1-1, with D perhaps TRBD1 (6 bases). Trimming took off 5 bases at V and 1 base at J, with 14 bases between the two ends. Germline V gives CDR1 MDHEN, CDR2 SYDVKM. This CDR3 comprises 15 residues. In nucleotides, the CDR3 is TGTGCCAGCAGTCAGCCGCAGGGACAGAACACTGAAGCTTTCTTT. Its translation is CASSQPQGQNTEAFF.

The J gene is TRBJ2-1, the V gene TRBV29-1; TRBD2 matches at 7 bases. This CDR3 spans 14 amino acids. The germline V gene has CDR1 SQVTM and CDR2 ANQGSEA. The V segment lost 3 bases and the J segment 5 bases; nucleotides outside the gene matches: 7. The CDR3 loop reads CSVEAWRENNEQFF. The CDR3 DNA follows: TGCAGCGTTGAGGCGTGGCGGGAGAACAATGAGCAGTTCTTC.

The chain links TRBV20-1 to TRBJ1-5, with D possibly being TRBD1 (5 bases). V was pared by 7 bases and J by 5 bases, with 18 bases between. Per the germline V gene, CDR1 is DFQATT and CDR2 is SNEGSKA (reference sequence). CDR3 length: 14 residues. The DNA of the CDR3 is TGCAGTGTCGGGAGGGGAGGGGACGATCAGCCCCAGCATTTT. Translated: CSVGRGGDDQPQHF.